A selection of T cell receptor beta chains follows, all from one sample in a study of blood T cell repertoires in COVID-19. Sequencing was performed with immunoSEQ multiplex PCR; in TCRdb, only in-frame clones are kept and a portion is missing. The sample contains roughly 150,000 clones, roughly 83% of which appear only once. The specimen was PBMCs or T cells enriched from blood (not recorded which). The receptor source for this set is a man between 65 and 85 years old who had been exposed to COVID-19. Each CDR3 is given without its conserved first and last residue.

ASSIGTGGAANEKLF TRBJ1-4 TRBV19
ASSPGALSNSPLH TRBJ1-6 TRBV18
ASSQVGRGGTDTQY TRBJ2-3 TRBV3-1/TRBV3-2
ASGRTSGGGTDTQY TRBJ2-3 TRBV4-2
ASSFSGTGGSGYGYT TRBJ1-2 TRBV6-2/TRBV6-3
ASSPLPPSSGRADEQY TRBJ2-7 TRBV28
AWSKQGYGYT TRBJ1-2 TRBV30
AIRGQGGNTEAF TRBJ1-1 TRBV10-3
ASSEGTSQGVYGYT TRBJ1-2 TRBV6-1
ASSLGGSGSSYEQY TRBJ2-7 TRBV11-3
SVRSGMNTGELF TRBJ2-2 TRBV29-1
ASSPVGPNQPQH TRBJ1-5 TRBV28
ASSLRLAGVRHASTDTQY TRBJ2-3 TRBV7-3
ASSFAQGRETQY TRBJ2-5 TRBV7-2
ASSQDPDSGEISYNEQF TRBJ2-1 TRBV4-1
ASSLTDNEQF TRBJ2-1 TRBV5-4
ASGWTGVETQY TRBJ2-5 TRBV12-5
ASSLGLLGNTIY TRBJ1-3 TRBV13
ASSERYGANYGYT TRBJ1-2 TRBV6-1
ATRFRDRGTEAF TRBJ1-1 TRBV15